This is a list of T cell receptor beta chains from one sample in a study of early T cells in non-severe SARS-CoV-2 infection. TCRdb redid the calling of the 5' RACE reads with MiXCR, one entry per CDR3 protein. Here the sample spans 75,000 to 80,000 distinct CDR3 sequences, about 11% being singletons. Sample: whole blood, taken at baseline. The receptors come from an adult who was a healthcare worker with PCR-confirmed SARS-CoV-2 infection or an uninfected control (not recorded which). Each CDR3 is given with its conserved first and last residue. A D gene is named only where the DNA matches it firmly. Clone size, where shown, is once, few, many, or a class for clones that have expanded.

cdr3_nt: TGCGCCAGCAGTCCGCACTACAATGAGCAGTTCTTC
cdr3_aa: CASSPHYNEQFF
j_call: TRBJ2-1
d_call: NA
v_call: TRBV5-1
clone_size: many

cdr3_nt: TGTGCCAGCAGCCGGGACAGGTCTGAAGCTTTCTTT
cdr3_aa: CASSRDRSEAFF
j_call: TRBJ1-1
d_call: TRBD1
v_call: TRBV7-2
clone_size: NA

cdr3_nt: TGCAGTGCTAGAGATTCGGGGACAGGGTATCGCTACGAGCAGTACTTC
cdr3_aa: CSARDSGTGYRYEQYF
j_call: TRBJ2-7
d_call: TRBD1
v_call: TRBV20-1
clone_size: few

cdr3_nt: TGTGCCAGCACCCTATGGACAGCCCGAAATGAAAAACTGTTTTTT
cdr3_aa: CASTLWTARNEKLFF
j_call: TRBJ1-4
d_call: NA
v_call: TRBV6-1
clone_size: few

cdr3_nt: TGTGCCAGCAGCTCCCGGGACTTCAAGAATGAGCAGTTCTTC
cdr3_aa: CASSSRDFKNEQFF
j_call: TRBJ2-1
d_call: NA
v_call: TRBV13
clone_size: many

cdr3_nt: TGTGCCAGCATCGGAACGGGAGGGAAGAAGTTGGATGGCTACACCTTC
cdr3_aa: CASIGTGGKKLDGYTF
j_call: TRBJ1-2
d_call: NA
v_call: TRBV6-1
clone_size: many

cdr3_nt: TGTGCCAGCAGCTCCCAGCGGGAGACCCAGTACTTC
cdr3_aa: CASSSQRETQYF
j_call: TRBJ2-5
d_call: NA
v_call: TRBV11-2
clone_size: many

cdr3_nt: TGTGCCTGGAGTGTATTGGGGGAGAACTACGAGCAGTACTTC
cdr3_aa: CAWSVLGENYEQYF
j_call: TRBJ2-7
d_call: NA
v_call: TRBV30
clone_size: few

cdr3_nt: TGTGCCAGCAGCTCCACCGGGGAGCTGTTTTTT
cdr3_aa: CASSSTGELFF
j_call: TRBJ2-2
d_call: NA
v_call: TRBV5-4
clone_size: many

cdr3_nt: TGCAGCGTTCGGCAGGCAGGTCAGCCCCAGCATTTT
cdr3_aa: CSVRQAGQPQHF
j_call: TRBJ1-5
d_call: NA
v_call: TRBV29-1
clone_size: many

cdr3_nt: TGTGCCAGCTCACCTCCGGGACCTCTTTTTTTT
cdr3_aa: CASSPPGPLFF
j_call: TRBJ1-1
d_call: NA
v_call: TRBV18
clone_size: many

cdr3_nt: TGTGCCAGCACCTCTCGGCAGTATGGCTACACCTTC
cdr3_aa: CASTSRQYGYTF
j_call: TRBJ1-2
d_call: NA
v_call: TRBV6-2/TRBV6-3
clone_size: NA

cdr3_nt: TGTGCCAGCAGTTACTCGCGAGGGGCGGGGGGCACAGATACCCAGTATTTT
cdr3_aa: CASSYSRGAGGTDTQYF
j_call: TRBJ2-3
d_call: TRBD2
v_call: TRBV6-5
clone_size: NA

cdr3_nt: TGTGCCAGCACCCGGGACACCGGGGGAGCTTTCTTT
cdr3_aa: CASTRDTGGAFF
j_call: TRBJ1-1
d_call: NA
v_call: TRBV2
clone_size: few

cdr3_nt: TGCAGTGTTACAGGGGGAACCGGGGAGCTGTTTTTT
cdr3_aa: CSVTGGTGELFF
j_call: TRBJ2-2
d_call: TRBD1
v_call: TRBV20-1
clone_size: NA

cdr3_nt: TGTGCCAGCGCCGGGACAGTCTCCTACAATGAGCAGTTCTTC
cdr3_aa: CASAGTVSYNEQFF
j_call: TRBJ2-1
d_call: TRBD1
v_call: TRBV28
clone_size: few

cdr3_nt: TGCGCCAGCAGTCCCCACCAGAACACCGGGGAGCTGTTTTTT
cdr3_aa: CASSPHQNTGELFF
j_call: TRBJ2-2
d_call: NA
v_call: TRBV5-1
clone_size: few

cdr3_nt: TGTGCCAGCAGCTCCCCCCCGGGACAGGGTGGCTACACCTTC
cdr3_aa: CASSSPPGQGGYTF
j_call: TRBJ1-2
d_call: TRBD1
v_call: TRBV7-8
clone_size: NA

cdr3_nt: TGTGCCAGCAGCTTAGGACAGCCTAATGAGCAGTTCTTC
cdr3_aa: CASSLGQPNEQFF
j_call: TRBJ2-1
d_call: NA
v_call: TRBV7-7
clone_size: NA

cdr3_nt: TGTGCCAGCACCAGAATCACAGATACGCAGTATTTT
cdr3_aa: CASTRITDTQYF
j_call: TRBJ2-3
d_call: NA
v_call: TRBV12-3/TRBV12-4
clone_size: few

cdr3_nt: TGTGCCAGCAGCAGGACAGGGGGCATGTCGACAGATACGCAGTATTTT
cdr3_aa: CASSRTGGMSTDTQYF
j_call: TRBJ2-3
d_call: TRBD1
v_call: TRBV3-1
clone_size: many

cdr3_nt: TGTGCCAGCAGCTTAGGAGCGTCGGCAGGACGAAAAGTCACCGGGGAGCTGTTTTTT
cdr3_aa: CASSLGASAGRKVTGELFF
j_call: TRBJ2-2
d_call: NA
v_call: TRBV7-6
clone_size: many

cdr3_nt: TGTGCCAGCAGTGAAGATCGCGGTGGCGATACGCAGTATTTT
cdr3_aa: CASSEDRGGDTQYF
j_call: TRBJ2-3
d_call: NA
v_call: TRBV2
clone_size: few

cdr3_nt: TGTGCCAGCAGCCCAGCAATCCAAGAGACCCAGTACTTC
cdr3_aa: CASSPAIQETQYF
j_call: TRBJ2-5
d_call: NA
v_call: TRBV7-2
clone_size: NA

cdr3_nt: TGTGCCAGCAGCCCCTCTCGCGACACCATATATTTT
cdr3_aa: CASSPSRDTIYF
j_call: TRBJ1-3
d_call: NA
v_call: TRBV7-9
clone_size: many

cdr3_nt: TGTGCCAGTAGTTCTAATGCCTACGGGGAGCTGTTTTTT
cdr3_aa: CASSSNAYGELFF
j_call: TRBJ2-2
d_call: NA
v_call: TRBV19
clone_size: NA

cdr3_nt: TGTGCCAGCAGAACGGGACAGGTCTCCTCCGATGAGCAGTTCTTC
cdr3_aa: CASRTGQVSSDEQFF
j_call: TRBJ2-1
d_call: TRBD1
v_call: TRBV28
clone_size: many

cdr3_nt: TGCGCCAGCAACTCGGGACTAGCGGGCAACACCGGGGAGCTGTTTTTT
cdr3_aa: CASNSGLAGNTGELFF
j_call: TRBJ2-2
d_call: TRBD2
v_call: TRBV5-1
clone_size: few

cdr3_nt: TGTGCCAGCAATCTGGGGACGCCTACCGGGGAGCTGTTTTTT
cdr3_aa: CASNLGTPTGELFF
j_call: TRBJ2-2
d_call: NA
v_call: TRBV2
clone_size: NA

cdr3_nt: TGCAGTGCTAGAAACACCCTTACCGGGGAGCTGTTTTTT
cdr3_aa: CSARNTLTGELFF
j_call: TRBJ2-2
d_call: NA
v_call: TRBV20-1
clone_size: many

cdr3_nt: TGCGCCAGCAGTGCACCCGGGGCCGACAACACCGGGGAGCTGTTTTTT
cdr3_aa: CASSAPGADNTGELFF
j_call: TRBJ2-2
d_call: NA
v_call: TRBV10-1
clone_size: NA

cdr3_nt: TGTGCCAGCCCTTCCAACCCGACAGGTAGCACAGATACGCAGTATTTT
cdr3_aa: CASPSNPTGSTDTQYF
j_call: TRBJ2-3
d_call: NA
v_call: TRBV2
clone_size: few

cdr3_nt: TGTGCCAGCAGCTCCGGACAGTTTTTCTACACCTTC
cdr3_aa: CASSSGQFFYTF
j_call: TRBJ1-2
d_call: NA
v_call: TRBV11-2
clone_size: many

cdr3_nt: TGTGCCAGCAGTTCGCCGGGACAGGGAAATAACTATGGCTACACCTTC
cdr3_aa: CASSSPGQGNNYGYTF
j_call: TRBJ1-2
d_call: TRBD1
v_call: TRBV12-3/TRBV12-4
clone_size: many

cdr3_nt: TGTGCCAGCAGCCTGGACAGGGATCCCTACAATGAGCAGTTCTTC
cdr3_aa: CASSLDRDPYNEQFF
j_call: TRBJ2-1
d_call: TRBD1
v_call: TRBV7-3
clone_size: NA

cdr3_nt: TGTGCCAGCACTTTAGGGGGCACTGAAGCTTTCTTT
cdr3_aa: CASTLGGTEAFF
j_call: TRBJ1-1
d_call: NA
v_call: TRBV28
clone_size: NA

cdr3_nt: TGTGCCAGCAGTGAAGACAGGGCTACCTACAATGAGCAGTTCTTC
cdr3_aa: CASSEDRATYNEQFF
j_call: TRBJ2-1
d_call: NA
v_call: TRBV6-1
clone_size: NA

cdr3_nt: TGTGCCAGCAGCTCCTCAAGAGGCCAGGGGTACGAGCAGTACTTC
cdr3_aa: CASSSSRGQGYEQYF
j_call: TRBJ2-7
d_call: NA
v_call: TRBV2
clone_size: NA

cdr3_nt: TGCGCCAGCAGCTGGGGGGGGACAGCGAACACCGGGGAGCTGTTTTTT
cdr3_aa: CASSWGGTANTGELFF
j_call: TRBJ2-2
d_call: NA
v_call: TRBV4-1
clone_size: many

cdr3_nt: TGTGCCAGCAGCCAAGGACTAGCGGGGGTTGGGGAGACCCAGTACTTC
cdr3_aa: CASSQGLAGVGETQYF
j_call: TRBJ2-5
d_call: TRBD2
v_call: TRBV7-9
clone_size: many

cdr3_nt: TGTGCCAGCAGTTCTGAGACAGGCGTGCGGAACGAGCAGTACTTC
cdr3_aa: CASSSETGVRNEQYF
j_call: TRBJ2-7
d_call: NA
v_call: TRBV28
clone_size: many

cdr3_nt: TGTGCCAGCGGCAGACAGATAGATTACGAGCAGTACTTC
cdr3_aa: CASGRQIDYEQYF
j_call: TRBJ2-7
d_call: NA
v_call: TRBV7-9
clone_size: NA

cdr3_nt: TGTGCCAGCAGAGTTAGCGGGGGGCCCCCCTACGAGCAGTACTTC
cdr3_aa: CASRVSGGPPYEQYF
j_call: TRBJ2-7
d_call: TRBD2
v_call: TRBV2
clone_size: few

cdr3_nt: TGTGCCAGCATGAGGAGGGGGCCGCGGAATGAGCAGTTCTTC
cdr3_aa: CASMRRGPRNEQFF
j_call: TRBJ2-1
d_call: NA
v_call: TRBV27
clone_size: NA

cdr3_nt: TGTGCCGGACAGGGGGTGTACAATGAGCAGTTCTTC
cdr3_aa: CAGQGVYNEQFF
j_call: TRBJ2-1
d_call: TRBD1
v_call: TRBV6-1
clone_size: NA

cdr3_nt: TGTGCCAGCAGGGGCCTGGGTGAGCAGTACTTC
cdr3_aa: CASRGLGEQYF
j_call: TRBJ2-7
d_call: NA
v_call: TRBV12-3/TRBV12-4
clone_size: NA

cdr3_nt: TGTGCCAGCAGCCAGGGAAGGGCGAGTCCCAATCAGCCCCAGCATTTT
cdr3_aa: CASSQGRASPNQPQHF
j_call: TRBJ1-5
d_call: NA
v_call: TRBV3-1
clone_size: NA